The present T cell receptor (beta chain) was sequenced within a study of T cells in Graves' hyperthyroidism and ophthalmopathy. RNA transcripts gave rise to amplified TCR beta CDR3 regions. HTBI primers drove first-round RT-PCR of the TCR CDR3. One entry per CDR3 protein, called by TCRdb with MiXCR from the multiplex PCR reads. The sample gives hundreds of thousands of distinct CDR3 sequences, approximately 14% of which show up once; 9.5% to 13% is in the top ten. Regarding this clonotype: The target antigen is unknown.

Newly diagnosed hyperthyroidism, duration under 2 months, in patients aged 18 to 65. Study-wide results and caveats: Ophthalmopathy stood apart from stable hyperthyroidism in a 13 V-J model.

The germline V and J ends were trimmed by 7 bases and 2 bases, with 22 bases remaining between them. Germline CDR1 MNHEY, CDR2 SVGEGT. This CDR3 is built from 17 residues. The chain carries TRBV6-2 or TRBV6-3 and TRBJ2-3; perhaps TRBD2 as D (5 bases). This receptor was taken from a woman between 18 and 29 years old with Graves' hyperthyroidism. Material for sequencing was blood. The CDR3 here is CASIDSGLPPLTDTQYF. For the CDR3, the DNA is TGTGCCAGCATAGATTCTGGACTCCCCCCCCTCACAGATACGCAGTATTTT.